This T cell receptor (beta chain) was observed in a study of blood T cell repertoires in COVID-19. The overall study: Sites across the United States, Italy and Spain contributed samples from acute and convalescent COVID-19. The cDNA or gDNA used as material had been derived from T cells, B-cell-depleted T cells, or PBMCs.

The CDR3 has 17 amino acids. Losses at the gene ends were 0 bases for V and 5 bases for J; bases not matched to a gene: 8. Germline V gene sequence: CDR1 MGHDK, CDR2 SYGVNS. In the source study's methods: Amplification from reference gene primers served as the basis for estimated nucleated cell counts. Sequenced by immunoSEQ multiplex PCR; TCRdb stores in-frame clones only, minus some. Clone size and V and J calls were adopted from that table, with D and trimming inferred from the DNA. The sample has about 39,000 clones, approximately 94% seen once; the top ten hold 3.5% to 5%. The TCR comes from a human donor with active COVID-19. The donor label of this sample is uncertain. The sample taken for sequencing was peripheral blood. The chain is built from TRBV25-1 and TRBJ2-7; 12 nucleotides agree with TRBD1. The CDR3 bases are TGTGCCAGCAGTGAATATAGGGGACAGGGGGCGCCTAACGAGCAGTACTTC. This codes for CASSEYRGQGAPNEQYF.